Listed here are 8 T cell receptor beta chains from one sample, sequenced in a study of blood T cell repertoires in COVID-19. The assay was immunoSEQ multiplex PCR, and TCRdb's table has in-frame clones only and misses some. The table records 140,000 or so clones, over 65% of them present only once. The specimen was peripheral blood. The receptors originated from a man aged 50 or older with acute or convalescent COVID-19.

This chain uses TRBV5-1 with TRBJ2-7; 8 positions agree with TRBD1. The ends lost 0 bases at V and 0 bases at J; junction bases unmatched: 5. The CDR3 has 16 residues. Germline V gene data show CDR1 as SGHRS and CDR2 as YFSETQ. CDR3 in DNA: TGCGCCAGCAGCTTGGGACAGGGGATCGGCTCCTACGAGCAGTACTTC. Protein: CASSLGQGIGSYEQYF.

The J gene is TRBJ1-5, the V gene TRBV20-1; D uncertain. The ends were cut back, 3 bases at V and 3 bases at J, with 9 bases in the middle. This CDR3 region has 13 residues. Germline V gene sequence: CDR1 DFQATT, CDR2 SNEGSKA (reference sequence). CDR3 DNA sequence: TGCAGTGCTAGTAACGGGGTCAATCAGCCCCAGCATTTT. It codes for CSASNGVNQPQHF.

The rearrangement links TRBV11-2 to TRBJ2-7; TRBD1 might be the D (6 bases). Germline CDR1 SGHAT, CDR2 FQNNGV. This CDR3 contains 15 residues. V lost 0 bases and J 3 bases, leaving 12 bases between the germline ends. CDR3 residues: CASSLDLGRGYEQYV. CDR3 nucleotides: TGTGCCAGCAGCTTAGATCTGGGCAGGGGCTACGAGCAGTACGTC.

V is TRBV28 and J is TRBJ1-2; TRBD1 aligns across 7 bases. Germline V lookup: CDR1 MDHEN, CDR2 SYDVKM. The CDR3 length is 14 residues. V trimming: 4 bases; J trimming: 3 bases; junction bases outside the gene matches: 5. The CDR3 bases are TGTGCCAGCAGTTCTTGGACAGGCGACTATGGCTACACCTTC. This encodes CASSSWTGDYGYTF.

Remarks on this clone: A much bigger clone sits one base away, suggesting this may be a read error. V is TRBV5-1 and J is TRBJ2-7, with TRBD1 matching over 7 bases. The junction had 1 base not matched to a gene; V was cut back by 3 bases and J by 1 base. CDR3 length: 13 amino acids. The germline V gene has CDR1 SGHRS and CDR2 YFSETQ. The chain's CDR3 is CASSWDSSYEQYF. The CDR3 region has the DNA TGCGCCAGCAGCTGGGACAGTTCCTACGAGCAGTACTTC.

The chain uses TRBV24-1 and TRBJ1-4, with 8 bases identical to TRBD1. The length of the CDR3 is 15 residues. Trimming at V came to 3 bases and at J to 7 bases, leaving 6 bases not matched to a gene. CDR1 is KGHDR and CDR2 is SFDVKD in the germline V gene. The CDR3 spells CATSDRQGSPEKLFF. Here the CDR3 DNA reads TGTGCCACCAGTGATCGACAGGGGTCCCCTGAAAAACTGTTTTTT.

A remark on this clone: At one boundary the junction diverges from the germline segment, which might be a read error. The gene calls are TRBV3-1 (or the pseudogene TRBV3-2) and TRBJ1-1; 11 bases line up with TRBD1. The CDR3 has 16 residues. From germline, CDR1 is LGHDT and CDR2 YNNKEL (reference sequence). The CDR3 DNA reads TGTGCCAGCAGGCAAGGGACAGGGGGTCGTGGCACTGAAGCTTTCTTT. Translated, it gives CASRQGTGGRGTEAFF.

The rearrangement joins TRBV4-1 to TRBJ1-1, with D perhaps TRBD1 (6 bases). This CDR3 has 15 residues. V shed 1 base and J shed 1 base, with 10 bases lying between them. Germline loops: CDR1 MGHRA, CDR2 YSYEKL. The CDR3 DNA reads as TGCGCCAGCAGCCAAGGAAAAGGGGGGAACACTGAAGCTTTCTTT. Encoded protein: CASSQGKGGNTEAFF.